This T cell receptor (beta chain) was identified in a study of identical twins. Study conclusions and caveats: Models underpredicted monozygotic twin sharing of out-of-frame TCR alpha.

This clonotype was detected ten times or more. Antigen unknown. V trimming: 3 bases; J trimming: 9 bases; junction bases outside the gene matches: 12. Germline CDR1 KGHDR, CDR2 SFDVKD. This CDR3 is built from 15 residues. MiXCR, run by TCRdb on the 5' RACE reads, gives a single entry per CDR3 protein. The sample has some 500,000 distinct CDR3 sequences, more than 13% seen once; the top ten hold more than 0.8%. This sample also belongs to another study, concerning yellow fever vaccine responses in identical twins.

V is TRBV24-1 and J is TRBJ2-7; TRBD2 agrees at 8 bases. The clonotype was recovered from a woman aged 18-29 years in good health. Source material: CD4+ T cells sorted from blood. The CDR3: CATSDNREGPSGQYF. The DNA of the CDR3 is TGTGCCACCAGTGATAATCGGGAGGGCCCTTCAGGGCAGTACTTC.